This TCR beta chain was profiled in a study of OX40 agonist ivuxolimab in advanced cancers. A history of autoimmune disease or systemic immunosuppression excluded patients. Sequenced by immunoSEQ multiplex PCR; TCRdb stores in-frame clones only, minus some. The sample holds about 77,000 clones, 65% to 90% seen once. This CDR3 region has 14 residues. Unmatched junction bases numbered 3, after V lost 5 bases and J lost 3 bases. Germline loops: CDR1 MNHEY, CDR2 SMNVEV (reference sequence). The chain has TRBV27 and TRBJ1-2; 10 bases line up with TRBD1. The specimen comprised CD4+ or CD8+ T cells sorted from blood, sampled in a trial of the OX40 agonist ivuxolimab. The receptor comes from an adult with an advanced solid tumor such as melanoma, head and neck, liver or kidney cancer. The CDR3 nucleotides read TGTGCCAGCAGTCGAGGACAGGGGGACTATGGCTACACCTTC. Translating gives CASSRGQGDYGYTF.